This T cell receptor beta chain was observed in a study of T cells after yellow fever vaccination. Study summary: It was SMART-Seq v4 Ultra Low Input that prepared the fractions with low cell numbers.

TCRdb re-called the 5' RACE reads through MiXCR, storing one row per CDR3 protein. Here the sample spans about 170,000 distinct CDR3 sequences, about 10% being singletons. Sequences were derived from CD8+ T cells sorted from PBMCs, sampled 15 days after the yellow fever booster vaccination. This sequence was found in a man between 18 and 29 years old who received the YFV17D yellow fever vaccine.

The CDR3 DNA reads as TGCAGTGCTGGGAGTTCTGGGGGCCTCTCAGAGACCCAGTACTTC. The encoded protein is CSAGSSGGLSETQYF. The chain recombines TRBV20-1 with TRBJ2-5; possibly TRBD1 for D (6 bases). Trimming left V 5 bases short and J 4 bases short, with 20 bases between. Germline V gene sequence: CDR1 DFQATT, CDR2 SNEGSKA (reference sequence). The CDR3 is 15 residues long.